The clone carrying this TCR beta chain was seen many times. Its antigen is not identified. Diagnosis relied on clinical symptoms, serum thyroxine and TRAb, thyroid ultrasound and orbital computed tomography. Researchers took RNA transcripts and amplified the TCR beta CDR3 regions from them. Primed by the HTBI set, a first-round RT-PCR was run on the TCR CDR3. In TCRdb, the multiplex PCR reads were re-called with MiXCR into one record per CDR3 protein. The repertoire holds 400,000 to 550,000 distinct CDR3 sequences, 13% to 15% seen once, with less than 20% in the top ten. V lost 5 bases and J lost 3; bases outside the gene matches: 5. This CDR3 is 14 amino acids long. Germline values: CDR1 PRHDT, CDR2 FYEKMQ (reference sequence). The data were taken from a study of T cells in Graves' hyperthyroidism and ophthalmopathy. Study-wide findings and caveats: Before onset, by a median of about six months, the model predicted ophthalmopathy.

The receptor's source is a woman between 18 and 29 years old with Graves' hyperthyroidism. This chain connects TRBV13 to TRBJ1-2; 8 bases are shared with TRBD1. Source material: blood. CDR3 protein: CASSPRGQDYGYTF. DNA for the CDR3: TGTGCCAGCAGCCCCAGGGGGCAGGACTATGGCTACACCTTC.